This TCR beta chain was found in a study of T cell responses to AZD1222 COVID-19 vaccine. The CDR3 covers 16 residues. Germline values: CDR1 MNHEY, CDR2 SVGEGT. The V gene end was trimmed by 2 bases and the J gene end by 3 bases; junction bases not matched to a gene: 9. This table comes from immunoSEQ multiplex PCR, and its TCRdb copy is limited to in-frame clones, with some not included. The sample has approximately 82,000 clones, approximately 81% seen once. The chain is built from TRBV6-2 or TRBV6-3 and TRBJ2-7, with TRBD2 matching over 8 bases. This clonotype was sampled from an adult in good health. The sample here was peripheral blood, taken on day 0 of AZD1222 vaccination. The CDR3 DNA follows: TGTGCCAGCAGTTACAACCCTCGGGGGGGAAACTACGAGCAGTACTTC. It codes for CASSYNPRGGNYEQYF.